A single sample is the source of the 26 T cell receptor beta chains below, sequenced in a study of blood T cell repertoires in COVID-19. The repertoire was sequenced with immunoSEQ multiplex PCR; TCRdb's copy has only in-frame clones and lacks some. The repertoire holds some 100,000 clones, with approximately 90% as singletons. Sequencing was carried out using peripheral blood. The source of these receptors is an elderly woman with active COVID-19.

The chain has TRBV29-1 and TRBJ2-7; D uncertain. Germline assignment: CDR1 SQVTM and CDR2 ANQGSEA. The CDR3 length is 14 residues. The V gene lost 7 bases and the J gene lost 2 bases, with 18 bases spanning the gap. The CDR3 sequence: CSAEVQVFPYEQYF. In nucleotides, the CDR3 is TGCAGCGCTGAGGTCCAGGTATTTCCCTACGAGCAGTACTTC.

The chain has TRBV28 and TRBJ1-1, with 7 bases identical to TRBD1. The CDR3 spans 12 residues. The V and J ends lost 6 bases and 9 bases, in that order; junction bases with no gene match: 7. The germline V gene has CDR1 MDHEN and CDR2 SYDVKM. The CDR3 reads CASRPTDRKAFF. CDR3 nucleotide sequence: TGTGCCAGCAGACCCACGGACAGGAAAGCTTTCTTT.

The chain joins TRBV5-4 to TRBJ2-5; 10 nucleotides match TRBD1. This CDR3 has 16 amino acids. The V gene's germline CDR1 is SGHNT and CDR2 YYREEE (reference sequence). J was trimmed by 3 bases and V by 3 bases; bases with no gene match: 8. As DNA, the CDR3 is TGTGCCAGCAGCTCTCCTCCCGGGACAGGGGAAGAGACCCAGTACTTC. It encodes CASSSPPGTGEETQYF.

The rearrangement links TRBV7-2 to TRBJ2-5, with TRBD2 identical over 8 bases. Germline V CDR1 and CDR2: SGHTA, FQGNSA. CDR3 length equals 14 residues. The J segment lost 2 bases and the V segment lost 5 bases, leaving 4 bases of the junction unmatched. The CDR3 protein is CASSRTSRQETQYF. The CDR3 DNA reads TGTGCCAGCAGCCGGACTAGCCGTCAAGAGACCCAGTACTTC.

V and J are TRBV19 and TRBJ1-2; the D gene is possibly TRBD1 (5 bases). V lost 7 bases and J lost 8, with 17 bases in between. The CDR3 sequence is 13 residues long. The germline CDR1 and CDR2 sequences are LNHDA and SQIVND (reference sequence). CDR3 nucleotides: TGTGCCAGTACCCAAGCTGTGGCAGGGGGCTACACCTTC. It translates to CASTQAVAGGYTF.

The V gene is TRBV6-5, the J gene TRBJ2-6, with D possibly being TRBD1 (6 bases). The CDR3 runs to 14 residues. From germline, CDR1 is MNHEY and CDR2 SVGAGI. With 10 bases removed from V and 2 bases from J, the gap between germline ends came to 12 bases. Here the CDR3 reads CATLQGTGANVLTF. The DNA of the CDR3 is TGTGCCACTCTACAGGGAACTGGGGCCAACGTCCTGACTTTC.

The CDR3 DNA is TGCGCCAGCAGCTTGGCCGGAGGGTGGGGCACCGGGGAGCTGTTTTTT. Residues: CASSLAGGWGTGELFF. This chain uses TRBV5-1 with TRBJ2-2, with D possibly TRBD2 on 6 matching bases. The CDR3 extends over 16 amino acids. Germline CDR1 SGHRS, CDR2 YFSETQ. V was trimmed by 0 bases and J by 4 bases, leaving 13 bases between them. Using reference TRBV5-1 and TRBJ2-2 for the parts outside the CDR3, the full variable domain is KAGVTQTPRYLIKTRGQQVTLSCSPISGHRSVSWYQQTPGQGLQFLFEYFSETQRNKGNFPGRFSGRQFSNSRSEMNVSTLELGDSALYLCASSLAGGWGTGELFFGEGSRLTVL.

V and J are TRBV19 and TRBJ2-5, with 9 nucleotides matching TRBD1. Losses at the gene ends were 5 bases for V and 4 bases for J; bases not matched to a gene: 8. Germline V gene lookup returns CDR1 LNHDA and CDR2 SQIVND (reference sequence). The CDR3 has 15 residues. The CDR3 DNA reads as TGTGCCAGTAGTGACGACAGGGGGGGGAGAGAGACCCAGTACTTC. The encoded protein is CASSDDRGGRETQYF.

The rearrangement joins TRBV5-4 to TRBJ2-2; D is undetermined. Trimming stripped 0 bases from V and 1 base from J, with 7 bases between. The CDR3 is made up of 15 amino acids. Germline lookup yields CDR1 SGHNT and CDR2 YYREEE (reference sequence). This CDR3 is CASSLVAGNTGELFF. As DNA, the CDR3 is TGTGCCAGCAGCTTGGTGGCAGGGAACACCGGGGAGCTGTTTTTT. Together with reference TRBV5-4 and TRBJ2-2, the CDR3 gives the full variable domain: ETGVTQSPTHLIKTRGQQVTLRCSSQSGHNTVSWYQQALGQGPQFIFQYYREEENGRGNFPPRFSGLQFPNYSSELNVNALELDDSALYLCASSLVAGNTGELFFGEGSRLTVL.

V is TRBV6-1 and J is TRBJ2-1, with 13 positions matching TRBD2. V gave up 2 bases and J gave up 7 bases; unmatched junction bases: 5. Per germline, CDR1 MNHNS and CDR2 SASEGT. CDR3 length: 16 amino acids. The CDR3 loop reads CASSETSGRARNEQFF. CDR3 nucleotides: TGTGCCAGCAGTGAAACTAGCGGGAGGGCCAGGAATGAGCAGTTCTTC.

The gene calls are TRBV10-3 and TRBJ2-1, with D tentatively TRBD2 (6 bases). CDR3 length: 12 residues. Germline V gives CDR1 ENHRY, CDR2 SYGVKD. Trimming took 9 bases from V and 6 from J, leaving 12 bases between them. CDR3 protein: CAIGTLFNEQFF. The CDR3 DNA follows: TGTGCCATAGGGACTCTCTTCAATGAGCAGTTCTTC.

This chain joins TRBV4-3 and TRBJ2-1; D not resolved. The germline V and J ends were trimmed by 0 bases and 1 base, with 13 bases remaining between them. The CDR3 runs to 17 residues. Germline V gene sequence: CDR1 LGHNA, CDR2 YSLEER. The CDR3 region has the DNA TGCGCCAGCAGCCAAGACATGCAGGTTTTTTCCTACAATGAGCAGTTCTTC. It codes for CASSQDMQVFSYNEQFF.

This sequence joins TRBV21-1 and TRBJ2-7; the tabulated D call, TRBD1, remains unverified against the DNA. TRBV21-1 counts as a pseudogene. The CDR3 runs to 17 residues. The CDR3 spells CASSKEIQGPYSYEQYF. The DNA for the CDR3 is TGTGCCAGCAGCAAAGAGATACAGGGTCCGTACTCCTACGAGCAGTACTTC.

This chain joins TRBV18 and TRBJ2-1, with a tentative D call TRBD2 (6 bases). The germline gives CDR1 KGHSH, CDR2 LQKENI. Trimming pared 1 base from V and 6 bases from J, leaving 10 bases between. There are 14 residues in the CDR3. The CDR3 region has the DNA TGTGCCAGCTCACCACGGGAGGATTTCAATGAGCAGTTCTTC. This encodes CASSPREDFNEQFF.

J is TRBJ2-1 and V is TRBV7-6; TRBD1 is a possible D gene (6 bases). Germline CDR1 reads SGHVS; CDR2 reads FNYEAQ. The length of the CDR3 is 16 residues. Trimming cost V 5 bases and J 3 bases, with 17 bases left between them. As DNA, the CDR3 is TGTGCCAGCAGCCGAGGGGGTGCGACTAACTACAATGAGCAGTTCTTC. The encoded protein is CASSRGGATNYNEQFF.

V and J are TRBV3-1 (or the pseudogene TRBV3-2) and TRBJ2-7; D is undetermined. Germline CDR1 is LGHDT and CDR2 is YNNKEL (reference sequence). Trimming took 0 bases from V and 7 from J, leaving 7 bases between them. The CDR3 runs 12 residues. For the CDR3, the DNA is TGTGCCAGCAGCCAAGATCGTACAGAGCAGTACTTC. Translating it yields CASSQDRTEQYF.

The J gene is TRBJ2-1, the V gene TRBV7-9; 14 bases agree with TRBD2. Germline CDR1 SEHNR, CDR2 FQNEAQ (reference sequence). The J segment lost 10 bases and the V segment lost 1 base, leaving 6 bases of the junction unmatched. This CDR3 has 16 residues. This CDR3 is CASSLVGTSGRWEQFF. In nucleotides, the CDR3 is TGTGCCAGCAGCTTAGTAGGGACTAGCGGGAGATGGGAGCAGTTCTTC.

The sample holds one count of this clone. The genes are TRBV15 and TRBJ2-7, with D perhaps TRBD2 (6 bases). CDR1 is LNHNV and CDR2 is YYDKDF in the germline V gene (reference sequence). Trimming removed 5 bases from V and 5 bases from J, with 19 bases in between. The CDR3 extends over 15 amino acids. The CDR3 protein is CATSPMGGGVNEQYF. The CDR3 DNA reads TGTGCCACCAGCCCGATGGGGGGAGGAGTGAACGAGCAGTACTTC.

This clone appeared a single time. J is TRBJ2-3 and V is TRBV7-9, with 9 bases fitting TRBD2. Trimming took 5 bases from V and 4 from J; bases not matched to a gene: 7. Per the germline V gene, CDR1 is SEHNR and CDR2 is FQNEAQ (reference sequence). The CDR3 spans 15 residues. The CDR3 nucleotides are TGTGCCAGCAGCCTGGGACTAGCTGGTGCAGATACGCAGTATTTT. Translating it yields CASSLGLAGADTQYF.

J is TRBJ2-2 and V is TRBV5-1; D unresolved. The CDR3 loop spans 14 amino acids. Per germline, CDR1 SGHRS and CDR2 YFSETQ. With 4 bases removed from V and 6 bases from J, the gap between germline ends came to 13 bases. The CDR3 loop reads CASSPVPRAGELFF. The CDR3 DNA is TGCGCCAGCAGCCCCGTCCCCCGGGCCGGGGAGCTGTTTTTT.

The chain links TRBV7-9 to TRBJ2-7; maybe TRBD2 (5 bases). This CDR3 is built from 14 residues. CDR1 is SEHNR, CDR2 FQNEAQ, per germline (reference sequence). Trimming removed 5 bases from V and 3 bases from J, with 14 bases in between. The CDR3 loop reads CASSPPGYGYEQYF. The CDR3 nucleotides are TGTGCCAGCAGCCCACCGGGGTACGGCTACGAGCAGTACTTC.

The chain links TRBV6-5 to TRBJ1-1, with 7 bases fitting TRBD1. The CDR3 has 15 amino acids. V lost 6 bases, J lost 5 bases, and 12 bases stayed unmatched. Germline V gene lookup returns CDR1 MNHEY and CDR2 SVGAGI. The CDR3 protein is CASRQTGQTGTEAFF. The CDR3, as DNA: TGTGCCAGCAGACAAACGGGTCAGACAGGGACTGAAGCTTTCTTT.

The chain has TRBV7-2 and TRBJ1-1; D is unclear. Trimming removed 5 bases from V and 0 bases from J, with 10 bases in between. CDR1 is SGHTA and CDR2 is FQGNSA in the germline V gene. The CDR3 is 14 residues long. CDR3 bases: TGTGCCAGCAGCCCGCGACGGGTGAACACTGAAGCTTTCTTT. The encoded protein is CASSPRRVNTEAFF.

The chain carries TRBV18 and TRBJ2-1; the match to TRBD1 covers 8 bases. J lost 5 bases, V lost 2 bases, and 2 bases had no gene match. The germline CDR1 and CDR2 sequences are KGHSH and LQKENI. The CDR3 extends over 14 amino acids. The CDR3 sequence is CASSPETGDNEQFF. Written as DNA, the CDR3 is TGTGCCAGCTCACCAGAGACAGGGGACAATGAGCAGTTCTTC. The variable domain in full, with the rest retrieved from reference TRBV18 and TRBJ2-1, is NAGVMQNPRHLVRRRGQEARLRCSPMKGHSHVYWYRQLPEEGLKFMVYLQKENIIDESGMPKERFSAEFPKEGPSILRIQQVVRGDSAAYFCASSPETGDNEQFFGPGTRLTVL.

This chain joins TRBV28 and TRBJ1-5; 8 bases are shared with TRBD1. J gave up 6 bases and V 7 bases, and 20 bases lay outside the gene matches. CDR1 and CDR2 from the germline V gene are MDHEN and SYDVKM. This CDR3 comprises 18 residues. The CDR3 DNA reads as TGTGCCAGCAATGCTCCGGGACAGGCGGATAAGCATAGTCAGCCCCAGCATTTT. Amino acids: CASNAPGQADKHSQPQHF.

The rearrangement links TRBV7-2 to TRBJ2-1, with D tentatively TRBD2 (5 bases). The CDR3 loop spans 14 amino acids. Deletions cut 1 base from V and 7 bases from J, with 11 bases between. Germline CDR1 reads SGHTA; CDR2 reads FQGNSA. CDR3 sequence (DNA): TGTGCCAGCAGCTTAGGGGGAGAGAGGAATGAGCAGTTCTTC. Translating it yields CASSLGGERNEQFF.